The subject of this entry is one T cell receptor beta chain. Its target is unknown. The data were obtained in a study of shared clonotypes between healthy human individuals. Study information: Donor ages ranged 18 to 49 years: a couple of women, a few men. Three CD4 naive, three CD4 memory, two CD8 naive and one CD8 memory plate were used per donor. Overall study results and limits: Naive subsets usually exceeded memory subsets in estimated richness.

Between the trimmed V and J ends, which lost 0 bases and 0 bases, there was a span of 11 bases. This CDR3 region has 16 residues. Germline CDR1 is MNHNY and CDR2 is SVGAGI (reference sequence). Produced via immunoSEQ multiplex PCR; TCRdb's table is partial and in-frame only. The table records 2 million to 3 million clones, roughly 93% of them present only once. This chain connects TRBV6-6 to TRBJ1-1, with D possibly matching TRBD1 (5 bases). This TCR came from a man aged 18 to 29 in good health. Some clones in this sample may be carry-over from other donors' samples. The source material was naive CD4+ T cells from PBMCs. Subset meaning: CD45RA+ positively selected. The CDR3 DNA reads TGTGCCAGCAGTTACTCCCCCCAGGGTATGAACACTGAAGCTTTCTTT. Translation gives CASSYSPQGMNTEAFF.